The 4 T cell receptor beta chains below were found in one sample sequenced in a study of hypomethylating agent response in myelodysplastic syndrome. Profiling relied on immunoSEQ multiplex PCR, and the TCRdb table lists in-frame clones only, not all of them. Of over a thousand clones listed, roughly 73% are singletons. Here the sequenced sample was bone marrow, taken before or after starting hypomethylating agent treatment for myelodysplastic syndrome (not recorded which). These receptor sequences come from a human donor with myelodysplastic syndrome.

The V call is TRBV5-6, the J call TRBJ2-1; D is possibly TRBD1 (6 bases). The length of the CDR3 is 15 residues. The V and J ends lost 2 bases and 0 bases respectively, with 9 bases between them. Germline CDR1 is SGHDT and CDR2 is YYEEEE. CDR3 nucleotides: TGTGCCAGCAGCTTCAACAGGGTCTCCTACAATGAGCAGTTCTTC. Its translation is CASSFNRVSYNEQFF. Full variable domain (remainder filled in from reference TRBV5-6 and TRBJ2-1): DAGVTQSPTHLIKTRGQQVTLRCSPKSGHDTVSWYQQALGQGPQFIFQYYEEEERQRGNFPDRFSGHQFPNYSSELNVNALLLGDSALYLCASSFNRVSYNEQFFGPGTRLTVL.

This clone was recorded a few times. The chain uses TRBV7-6 and TRBJ1-3; TRBD1 is a possible D gene (6 bases). Between the trimmed V and J ends, which lost 3 bases and 8 bases, there was a span of 14 bases. The CDR3 has 14 residues. Germline V gives CDR1 SGHVS, CDR2 FNYEAQ. In nucleotides, the CDR3 is TGTGCCAGCAGCTTGCCGGGACAAGGGGACACCATATATTTT. Translation gives CASSLPGQGDTIYF.

J is TRBJ1-6 and V is TRBV6-1, with a possible D match to TRBD1 (5 bases). The CDR3 has 15 amino acids. Trimming stripped 3 bases from V and 10 bases from J, with 16 bases between. Germline values: CDR1 MNHNS, CDR2 SASEGT. The CDR3 sequence is CASSDVAGLESPLHF. CDR3 nucleotides: TGTGCCAGCAGTGATGTGGCAGGGTTGGAATCACCCCTCCACTTT.

As DNA, the CDR3 is TGTGCCAGCAGCCCACCGGGGTCTAGAGGGGAGCAGTACTTC. Protein sequence: CASSPPGSRGEQYF. The rearrangement links TRBV5-6 to TRBJ2-7; a weak D match, TRBD2 (5 bases). CDR3 length: 14 residues. The V gene's germline CDR1 is SGHDT and CDR2 YYEEEE. Trimming stripped 4 bases from V and 7 bases from J, with 18 bases between.